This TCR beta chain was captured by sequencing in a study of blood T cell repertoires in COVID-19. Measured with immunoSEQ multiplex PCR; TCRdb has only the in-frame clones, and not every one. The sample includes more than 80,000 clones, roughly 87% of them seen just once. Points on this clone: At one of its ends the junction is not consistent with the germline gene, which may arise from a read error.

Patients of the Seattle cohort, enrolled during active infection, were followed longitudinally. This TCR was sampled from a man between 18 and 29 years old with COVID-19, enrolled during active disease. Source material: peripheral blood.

CDR3 residues: CSVEGRGSYNEQFF. The CDR3 coding sequence is TGCAGCGTCGAAGGCAGGGGAAGCTACAATGAGCAGTTCTTC. The chain combines TRBV29-1 with TRBJ2-1, with D maybe TRBD1 (6 bases). Germline values: CDR1 SQVTM, CDR2 ANQGSEA. The CDR3 runs to 14 residues.